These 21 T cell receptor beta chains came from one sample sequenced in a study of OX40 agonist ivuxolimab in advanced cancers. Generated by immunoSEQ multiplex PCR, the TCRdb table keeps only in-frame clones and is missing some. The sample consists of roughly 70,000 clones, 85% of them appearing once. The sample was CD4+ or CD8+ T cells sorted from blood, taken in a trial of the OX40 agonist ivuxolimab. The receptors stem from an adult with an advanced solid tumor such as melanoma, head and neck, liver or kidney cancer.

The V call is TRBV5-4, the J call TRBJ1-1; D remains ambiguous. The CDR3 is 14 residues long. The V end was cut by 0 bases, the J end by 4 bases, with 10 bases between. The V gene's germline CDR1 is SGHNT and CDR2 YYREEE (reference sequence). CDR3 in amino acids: CASSLAVSGTEAFF. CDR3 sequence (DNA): TGTGCCAGCAGCTTGGCGGTATCCGGCACTGAAGCTTTCTTT.

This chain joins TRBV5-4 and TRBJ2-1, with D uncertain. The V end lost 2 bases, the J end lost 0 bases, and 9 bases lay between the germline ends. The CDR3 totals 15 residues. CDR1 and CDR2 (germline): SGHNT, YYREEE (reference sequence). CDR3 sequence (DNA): TGTGCCAGCAGCTTCCCCAGGAGCTCCTACAATGAGCAGTTCTTC. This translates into CASSFPRSSYNEQFF.

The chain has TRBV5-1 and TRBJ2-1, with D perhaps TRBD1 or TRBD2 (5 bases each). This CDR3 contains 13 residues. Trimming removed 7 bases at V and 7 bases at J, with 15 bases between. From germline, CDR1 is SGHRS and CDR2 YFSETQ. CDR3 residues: CASGMGPRNEQFF. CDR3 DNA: TGCGCCAGCGGTATGGGACCTAGGAATGAGCAGTTCTTC.

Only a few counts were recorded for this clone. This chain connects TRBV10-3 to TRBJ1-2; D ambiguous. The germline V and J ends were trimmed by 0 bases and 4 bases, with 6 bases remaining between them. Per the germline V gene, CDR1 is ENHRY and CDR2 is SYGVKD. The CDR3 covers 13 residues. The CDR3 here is CAISESPGYGYTF. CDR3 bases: TGTGCCATCAGTGAGTCGCCCGGCTATGGCTACACCTTC.

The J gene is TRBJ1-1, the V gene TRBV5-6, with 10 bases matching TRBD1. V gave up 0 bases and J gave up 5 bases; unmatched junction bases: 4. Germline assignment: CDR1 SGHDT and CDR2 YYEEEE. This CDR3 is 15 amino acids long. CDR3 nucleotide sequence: TGTGCCAGCAGCTTGGGTCGGACAGGGGGGACTGAAGCTTTCTTT. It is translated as CASSLGRTGGTEAFF.

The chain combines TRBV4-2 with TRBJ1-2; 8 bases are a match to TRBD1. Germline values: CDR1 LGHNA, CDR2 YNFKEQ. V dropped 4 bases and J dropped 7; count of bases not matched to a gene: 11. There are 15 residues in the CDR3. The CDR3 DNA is TGTGCCAGCAGCCCGGAACACAGGGGGGCGGGTGGCTACACCTTC. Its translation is CASSPEHRGAGGYTF.

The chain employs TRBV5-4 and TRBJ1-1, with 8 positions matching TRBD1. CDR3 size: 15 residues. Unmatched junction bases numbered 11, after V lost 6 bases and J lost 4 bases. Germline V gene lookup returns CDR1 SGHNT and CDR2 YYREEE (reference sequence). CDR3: CASTGTGMGVTEAFF. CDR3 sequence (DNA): TGTGCCAGCACCGGGACAGGTATGGGGGTCACTGAAGCTTTCTTT.

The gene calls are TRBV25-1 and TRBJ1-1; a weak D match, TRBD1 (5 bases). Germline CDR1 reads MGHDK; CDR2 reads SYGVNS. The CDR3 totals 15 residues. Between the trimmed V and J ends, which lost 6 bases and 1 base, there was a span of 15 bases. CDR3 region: CASSLGAGGNTEAFF. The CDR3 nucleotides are TGTGCCAGCAGCTTAGGGGCAGGTGGGAACACTGAAGCTTTCTTT. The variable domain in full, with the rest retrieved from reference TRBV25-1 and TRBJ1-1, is EADIYQTPRYLVIGTGKKITLECSQTMGHDKMYWYQQDPGMELHLIHYSYGVNSTEKGDLSSESTVSRIRTEHFPLTLESARPSHTSQYLCASSLGAGGNTEAFFGQGTRLTVV.

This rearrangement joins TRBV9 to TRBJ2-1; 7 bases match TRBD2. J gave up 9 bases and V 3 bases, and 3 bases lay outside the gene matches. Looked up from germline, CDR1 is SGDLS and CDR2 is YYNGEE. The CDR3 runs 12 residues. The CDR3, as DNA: TGTGCCAGCAGCGCCAGCGGGACTGAGCAGTTCTTC. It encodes CASSASGTEQFF.

CDR3 sequence: CASSDRATETQYF. The CDR3 DNA reads TGTGCCAGCTCTGACAGGGCGACAGAGACCCAGTACTTC. The chain is built from TRBV28 and TRBJ2-5; 7 nucleotides match TRBD1. Germline-derived CDR1 and CDR2 are MDHEN and SYDVKM. This CDR3 is 13 amino acids long. J gave up 4 bases and V 8 bases, and 7 bases lay outside the gene matches.

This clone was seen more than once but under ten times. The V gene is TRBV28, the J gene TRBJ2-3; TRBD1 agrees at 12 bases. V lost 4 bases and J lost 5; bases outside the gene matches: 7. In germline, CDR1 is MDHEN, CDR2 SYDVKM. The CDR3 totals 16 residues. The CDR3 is CASSSPGTGGLDTQYF. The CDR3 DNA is TGTGCCAGCAGTTCTCCCGGGACAGGGGGCTTAGATACGCAGTATTTT.

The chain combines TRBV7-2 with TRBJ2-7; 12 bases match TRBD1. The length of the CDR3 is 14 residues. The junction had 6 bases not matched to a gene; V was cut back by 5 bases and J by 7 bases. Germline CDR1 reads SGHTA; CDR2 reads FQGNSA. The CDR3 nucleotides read TGTGCCAGCAGCGTAGGGACAGGGGGCGGGGAGCAGTACTTC. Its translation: CASSVGTGGGEQYF.

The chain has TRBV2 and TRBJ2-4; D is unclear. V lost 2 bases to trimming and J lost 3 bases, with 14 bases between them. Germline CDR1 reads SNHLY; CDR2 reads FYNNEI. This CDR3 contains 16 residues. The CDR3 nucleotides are TGTGCCAGCAGTGAAAGACGGACCCTAGGCAAAAACATTCAGTACTTC. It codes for CASSERRTLGKNIQYF. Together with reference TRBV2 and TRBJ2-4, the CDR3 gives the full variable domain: EPEVTQTPSHQVTQMGQEVILRCVPISNHLYFYWYRQILGQKVEFLVSFYNNEISEKSEIFDDQFSVERPDGSNFTLKIRSTKLEDSAMYFCASSERRTLGKNIQYFGAGTRLSVL.

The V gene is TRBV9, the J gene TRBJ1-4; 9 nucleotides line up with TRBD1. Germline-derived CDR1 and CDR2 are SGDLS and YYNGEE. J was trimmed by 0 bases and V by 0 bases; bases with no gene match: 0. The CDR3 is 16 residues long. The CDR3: CASSVGQGATNEKLFF. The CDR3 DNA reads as TGTGCCAGCAGCGTAGGACAGGGGGCAACTAATGAAAAACTGTTTTTT.

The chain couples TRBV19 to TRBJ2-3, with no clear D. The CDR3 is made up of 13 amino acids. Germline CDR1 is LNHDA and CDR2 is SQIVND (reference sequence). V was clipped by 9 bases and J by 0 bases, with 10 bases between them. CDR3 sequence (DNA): TGTGCCAGCAAACATTTAAGCACAGATACGCAGTATTTT. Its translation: CASKHLSTDTQYF.

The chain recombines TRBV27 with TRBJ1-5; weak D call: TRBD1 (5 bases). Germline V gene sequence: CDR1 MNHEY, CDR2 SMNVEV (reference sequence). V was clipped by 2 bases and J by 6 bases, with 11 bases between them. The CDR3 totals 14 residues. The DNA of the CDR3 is TGTGCCAGCAGTTTAGACGGGGCGAGTCAGCCCCAGCATTTT. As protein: CASSLDGASQPQHF.

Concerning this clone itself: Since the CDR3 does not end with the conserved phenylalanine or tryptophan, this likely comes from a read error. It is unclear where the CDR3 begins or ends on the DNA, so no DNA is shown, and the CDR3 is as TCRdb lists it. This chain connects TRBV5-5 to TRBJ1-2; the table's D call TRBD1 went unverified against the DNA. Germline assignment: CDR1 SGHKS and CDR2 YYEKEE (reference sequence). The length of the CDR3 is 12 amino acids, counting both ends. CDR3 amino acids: CASSSVFATPVY.

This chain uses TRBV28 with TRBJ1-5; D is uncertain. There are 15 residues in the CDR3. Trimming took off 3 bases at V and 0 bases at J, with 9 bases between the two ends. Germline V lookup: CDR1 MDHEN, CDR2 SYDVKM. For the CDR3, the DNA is TGTGCCAGCAGTTTGCCAGCCTATAGCAATCAGCCCCAGCATTTT. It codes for CASSLPAYSNQPQHF.

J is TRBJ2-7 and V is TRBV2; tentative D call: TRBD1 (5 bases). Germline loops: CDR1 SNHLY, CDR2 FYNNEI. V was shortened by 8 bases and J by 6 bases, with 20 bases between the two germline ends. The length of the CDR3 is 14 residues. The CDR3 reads CASREWGNPLEQYF. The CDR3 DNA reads TGTGCCAGCCGAGAGTGGGGCAACCCTCTCGAGCAGTACTTC. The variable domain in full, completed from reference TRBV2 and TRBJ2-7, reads EPEVTQTPSHQVTQMGQEVILRCVPISNHLYFYWYRQILGQKVEFLVSFYNNEISEKSEIFDDQFSVERPDGSNFTLKIRSTKLEDSAMYFCASREWGNPLEQYFGPGTRLTVT.

The CDR3 spells CASSGGLSLVGKTQYF. CDR3 nucleotides: TGTGCCAGCAGTGGGGGACTTTCACTTGTGGGGAAGACCCAGTACTTC. The rearrangement joins TRBV2 to TRBJ2-5, with D tentatively TRBD2 (6 bases). The CDR3 covers 16 residues. Trimming shortened V by 4 bases and J by 6 bases, and 21 bases separated the two germline ends. CDR1 and CDR2 from the germline V gene are SNHLY and FYNNEI.

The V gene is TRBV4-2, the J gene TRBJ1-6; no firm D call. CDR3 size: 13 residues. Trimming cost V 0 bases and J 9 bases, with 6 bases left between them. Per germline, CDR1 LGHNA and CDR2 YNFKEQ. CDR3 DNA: TGTGCCAGCAGCCAAGACGCCGCTTCACCCCTCCACTTT. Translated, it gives CASSQDAASPLHF.